What follows describes a single TCR beta chain. Its specificity is unknown. This entry is derived from a study of OX40 agonist ivuxolimab in advanced cancers. As for the study in general: Each patient was given ivuxolimab into a vein every 2 weeks, at 0.01 to 10 mg/kg. Study findings and constraints: Fewer expanded clones were found on average in CD4+ than in CD8+ T cells. Certain nonresponders likewise exhibited a low normalized T-cell clonal expansion.

CDR1 is MNHEY and CDR2 is SVGAGI in the germline V gene. The CDR3 covers 12 residues. V lost 3 bases and J 5 bases, leaving 6 bases between the germline ends. The method was immunoSEQ multiplex PCR; TCRdb's version includes in-frame clones alone and lacks a portion of them. Of roughly 90,000 clones in the sample, 70% to 90% were seen once. V usage is TRBV6-5 and J usage is TRBJ2-3; D not certain. The receptor was isolated from an adult with an advanced solid tumor such as melanoma, head and neck, liver or kidney cancer. The material sequenced was CD4+ or CD8+ T cells sorted from blood, taken in a trial of the OX40 agonist ivuxolimab. The CDR3 reads CASSYSGDTQYF. CDR3 sequence (DNA): TGTGCCAGCAGTTATTCCGGAGATACGCAGTATTTT.